These 26 T cell receptor beta chains originate from one sample sequenced in a study of T-cell memory formation after mild COVID-19 (dated by TCRdb to 2020 to 2022). Library creation used 5' RACE. Sequencer: Illumina NovaSeq 6000. Through fastp at Q25 and MiXCR, TCRdb rebuilt clones from the public reads, retaining in-frame beta chains. One record per CDR3 amino acid sequence lists the most common genes and DNA. The sample profile shows more than 250,000 distinct CDR3 sequences; 15% to 20% of them were found once. In total, the top ten clones hold 20% to 25% of the sample. The sample consisted of PBMCs or a T cell subset sorted from them (not recorded which). All receptors derive from a man between 18 and 29 years old who had mild COVID-19 (a few samples of this study predate the infection). The sample titles of this study are shuffled in the database, so cell type and time point are left out; the donor was told from shared clones.

J is TRBJ1-1 and V is TRBV7-6, with D perhaps TRBD1 (5 bases). The V gene lost 2 bases and the J gene lost 5 bases, with 9 bases spanning the gap. The CDR3 is made up of 13 amino acids. The germline CDR1 and CDR2 sequences are SGHVS and FNYEAQ. The CDR3 region is CASSLTRETEAFF. The CDR3 bases are TGTGCCAGCAGCTTAACCAGGGAAACTGAAGCTTTCTTT.

The CDR3 DNA reads as TGCGCCAGCAGTCCCGGACAAACAGATACGCAGTATTTT. It yields the protein CASSPGQTDTQYF. The chain is built from TRBV5-1 and TRBJ2-3, with D possibly TRBD1 on 5 matching bases. The length of the CDR3 is 13 residues. In germline, CDR1 is SGHRS, CDR2 YFSETQ. With 5 bases removed from V and 3 bases from J, the gap between germline ends came to 10 bases.

V and J are TRBV20-1 and TRBJ2-1; D gene uncertain. This CDR3 spans 13 amino acids. Between the trimmed V and J ends, which lost 3 bases and 3 bases, there was a span of 9 bases. Germline lookup yields CDR1 DFQATT and CDR2 SNEGSKA (reference sequence). The CDR3 DNA follows: TGCAGTGCTAGGACCCACCGCTACAATGAGCAGTTCTTC. Protein product: CSARTHRYNEQFF.

This clonotype was counted ten times or more. V and J are TRBV5-1 and TRBJ2-1; D is possibly TRBD2 (7 bases). V lost 2 bases to trimming and J lost 2 bases, with 11 bases between them. The CDR3 loop spans 15 amino acids. Germline V CDR1 and CDR2: SGHRS, YFSETQ. The CDR3 region has the DNA TGCGCCAGCAGCTTAAGGGGGGGCGCCTACAATGAGCAGTTCTTC. Residues: CASSLRGGAYNEQFF.

This clonotype has only a few counts. The genes are TRBV6-5 and TRBJ2-2, with TRBD1 matching over 11 bases. The CDR3 sequence is 14 residues long. The germline CDR1 and CDR2 sequences are MNHEY and SVGAGI. Trimming at V came to 6 bases and at J to 8 bases, leaving 5 bases not matched to a gene. CDR3 sequence: CASSLGQGVGELFF. The CDR3 nucleotides read TGTGCCAGCAGCCTGGGACAGGGGGTTGGGGAGCTGTTTTTT.

Many counts were recorded for this clonotype. The gene calls are TRBV5-5 and TRBJ1-1; D might be TRBD1 (5 bases). This CDR3 region has 13 residues. Per the germline V gene, CDR1 is SGHKS and CDR2 is YYEKEE (reference sequence). Between the trimmed V and J ends, which lost 5 bases and 4 bases, there was a span of 12 bases. The DNA of the CDR3 is TGTGCCAGCAGGGTTTCGGGGCCCACTGAAGCTTTCTTT. Its translation: CASRVSGPTEAFF.

This clonotype was counted once. This sequence joins TRBV7-9 and TRBJ1-2; no reliable D call. Germline V gives CDR1 SEHNR, CDR2 FQNEAQ (reference sequence). V was trimmed by 3 bases and J by 7 bases, leaving 12 bases between them. CDR3 length: 13 amino acids. The CDR3 spells CASSFDSLVGYTF. The CDR3 nucleotides read TGTGCCAGCAGCTTTGACTCTCTGGTTGGCTACACCTTC.

This chain uses TRBV7-9 with TRBJ1-4; D is perhaps TRBD1 (6 bases). Trimming pared 1 base from V and 5 bases from J, leaving 20 bases between. The CDR3 contains 18 residues. Germline V gene sequence: CDR1 SEHNR, CDR2 FQNEAQ (reference sequence). The DNA for the CDR3 is TGTGCCAGCAGCTTAGGATGGGGGGCCGGGGCCATGAATGAAAAACTGTTTTTT. Protein sequence: CASSLGWGAGAMNEKLFF.

The gene calls are TRBV28 and TRBJ1-1, with D perhaps TRBD1 (5 bases). V lost 5 bases and J lost 9, with 16 bases in between. Germline lookup yields CDR1 MDHEN and CDR2 SYDVKM. The CDR3 sequence is 13 residues long. Here the CDR3 reads CASSPPPGSKAFF. The CDR3 coding sequence is TGTGCCAGCAGTCCTCCGCCAGGGAGCAAAGCTTTCTTT.

This clonotype was recorded a few times. V gene TRBV11-1 combines with J gene TRBJ2-7, with D perhaps matching TRBD2 (6 bases). The CDR3 contains 13 residues. Trimming removed 8 bases from V and 3 bases from J, with 14 bases in between. The germline gives CDR1 SGHAT, CDR2 FQDESV (reference sequence). Here the CDR3 reads CASGSGTYYEQYV. CDR3 bases: TGTGCCAGCGGATCCGGGACTTACTACGAGCAGTACGTC.

The rearrangement links TRBV19 to TRBJ2-1, with 9 bases that match TRBD1. The germline V gene encodes CDR1 LNHDA and CDR2 SQIVND (reference sequence). The V and J ends lost 8 bases and 4 bases, in that order; junction bases with no gene match: 0. This CDR3 has 12 residues. The CDR3 here is CASGTGYNEQFF. In DNA form, the CDR3 reads TGTGCCAGTGGGACAGGGTACAATGAGCAGTTCTTC.

This clonotype was picked up many times. The chain combines TRBV5-1 with TRBJ1-6; no reliable D call. The CDR3 is 14 residues long. V gave up 4 bases and J gave up 8 bases, with 13 bases separating them. Germline V gene lookup returns CDR1 SGHRS and CDR2 YFSETQ. As DNA, the CDR3 is TGCGCCAGCAGCGATGGTAGAACGTATTCACCCCTCCACTTT. Translating gives CASSDGRTYSPLHF.

This clonotype was picked up a small number of times. The V call is TRBV4-1, the J call TRBJ2-1; D gene unclear. CDR1 MGHRA and CDR2 YSYEKL come from the germline V gene. The CDR3 length is 12 residues. Trimming removed 3 bases from V and 5 bases from J, with 5 bases in between. The CDR3 region has the DNA TGCGCCAGCAGCCAGGACCACAATGAGCAGTTCTTC. It is translated as CASSQDHNEQFF.

The V and J genes are TRBV12-3 or TRBV12-4 and TRBJ2-3, with D uncertain. The V end was cut by 3 bases, the J end by 3 bases, with 19 bases between. This CDR3 is 17 amino acids long. The CDR3 region has the DNA TGTGCCAGCAGTTTCGGCAGTCTGTTTATCCGTACAGATACGCAGTATTTT. Translation gives CASSFGSLFIRTDTQYF.

The chain couples TRBV6-5 to TRBJ2-3, with 9 bases lining up with TRBD2. V shed 0 bases and J 2 bases; nucleotides not matched to a gene: 6. CDR1 MNHEY and CDR2 SVGAGI come from the germline V gene. The CDR3 length is 17 residues. Written as DNA, the CDR3 is TGTGCCAGCAGTTACTCGAGGGAGCGGGGGGACACAGATACGCAGTATTTT. The encoded protein is CASSYSRERGDTDTQYF.

This clonotype turned up a few times. The V gene is TRBV29-1, the J gene TRBJ2-5, with 11 nucleotides matching TRBD2. This CDR3 has 17 amino acids. The junction had 11 bases not matched to a gene; V was cut back by 0 bases and J by 5 bases. Germline CDR1 and CDR2: SQVTM and ANQGSEA. As DNA, the CDR3 is TGCAGCGTTGAAGATCCGGCTAGCGGGGGGTATTTTGAGACCCAGTACTTC. Its protein is CSVEDPASGGYFETQYF.

This clonotype has just a few counts. The rearrangement links TRBV11-2 to TRBJ2-3; D gene ambiguous. Trimming took 4 bases from V and 4 from J, leaving 15 bases between them. CDR3 length: 15 residues. CDR1 and CDR2 from the germline V gene are SGHAT and FQNNGV. The CDR3 coding sequence is TGTGCCAGCAGCTACAGCATCGGATTCCCAGATACGCAGTATTTT. Its translation: CASSYSIGFPDTQYF.

The V call is TRBV20-1, the J call TRBJ1-1; D not resolved. The CDR3 sequence is 11 residues long. The germline CDR1 and CDR2 sequences are DFQATT and SNEGSKA (reference sequence). V lost 6 bases and J 11 bases, leaving 16 bases between the germline ends. The DNA of the CDR3 is TGCAGTGCCGATAAGGAGACTTGGGCTTTCTTT. It specifies CSADKETWAFF.

The rearrangement uses TRBV6-6 and TRBJ1-4; the D gene is possibly TRBD1 (6 bases). This CDR3 has 15 residues. V gave up 4 bases and J gave up 6 bases, with 15 bases separating them. Germline V lookup: CDR1 MNHNY, CDR2 SVGAGI (reference sequence). The CDR3 region is CASSWRRGRHEKLFF. The DNA of the CDR3 is TGTGCCAGCAGTTGGCGACGGGGGCGGCATGAAAAACTGTTTTTT.

This clonotype was found a few times. The chain joins TRBV12-3 or TRBV12-4 to TRBJ2-5; TRBD2 matches at 8 bases. J gave up 1 base and V 6 bases, and 13 bases lay outside the gene matches. The CDR3 is 17 amino acids. The CDR3 reads CASSPPRLAGIQETQYF. The CDR3 bases are TGTGCCAGCAGCCCCCCAAGATTAGCGGGGATCCAAGAGACCCAGTACTTC.

This clonotype was detected a few times. CDR3 loop: CASSRLSGGGAADTQYF. The CDR3 DNA follows: TGTGCCAGCAGCCGCCTTTCTGGGGGTGGGGCTGCAGATACGCAGTATTTT. The V call is TRBV9, the J call TRBJ2-3, with D possibly called TRBD1 or TRBD2 (5 bases each). CDR1 is SGDLS, CDR2 YYNGEE, per germline. Trimming removed 4 bases from V and 4 bases from J, with 22 bases in between. There are 17 residues in the CDR3.

This clonotype was detected only a few times. The rearrangement uses TRBV18 and TRBJ1-1; D not resolved. The CDR3 has 16 residues. Germline CDR1 and CDR2: KGHSH and LQKENI. The V and J ends lost 3 bases and 3 bases respectively, with 17 bases between them. CDR3 nucleotide sequence: TGTGCCAGCTCACCGACCGCGTTGAACGAGGACACTGAAGCTTTCTTT. Translated: CASSPTALNEDTEAFF.

V gene TRBV23-1 combines with J gene TRBJ2-5, with D possibly being TRBD1 (6 bases). TRBV23-1 is an open reading frame whose function is uncertain. The ends were cut back, 2 bases at V and 3 bases at J, with 16 bases in the middle. This CDR3 is built from 16 residues. This CDR3 reads CASSQGGWGPEETQYF. CDR3 in DNA: TGCGCCAGCAGTCAAGGTGGTTGGGGGCCGGAAGAGACCCAGTACTTC.

This clonotype was detected many times. V is TRBV5-1 and J is TRBJ2-5, with 7 nucleotides matching TRBD1. V lost 4 bases, J lost 1 base, and 1 base stayed unmatched. The length of the CDR3 is 13 residues. Germline V gene sequence: CDR1 SGHRS, CDR2 YFSETQ. Here the CDR3 reads CASSTGVQETQYF. Written as DNA, the CDR3 is TGCGCCAGCAGCACAGGGGTCCAAGAGACCCAGTACTTC.

The chain joins TRBV6-6 to TRBJ2-3; D remains unclear. The V gene lost 2 bases and the J gene lost 1 base, with 4 bases spanning the gap. The CDR3 extends over 13 amino acids. Germline V gene sequence: CDR1 MNHNY, CDR2 SVGAGI (reference sequence). The CDR3 DNA reads as TGTGCCAGCAGTTACCAGCGCACAGATACGCAGTATTTT. Protein sequence: CASSYQRTDTQYF.

This clonotype was seen many times. The chain carries TRBV25-1 and TRBJ2-5; D is possibly TRBD2 (6 bases). The CDR3 spans 14 residues. The ends were cut back, 9 bases at V and 2 bases at J, with 16 bases in the middle. The V gene's germline CDR1 is MGHDK and CDR2 SYGVNS. The CDR3 loop reads CARGKRLAQETQYF. CDR3 coding DNA: TGTGCCAGAGGGAAGCGGCTAGCGCAAGAGACCCAGTACTTC.